The rows below give T cell receptor beta chains drawn from one sample of a study of PD-1 blockade in classical Hodgkin lymphoma. Libraries were prepared by immunoSEQ multiplex PCR; TCRdb keeps only in-frame clonotypes and omits some of them. Among 90,000 to 130,000 clones, 80% to 90% were seen once, and the ten largest hold 15% to 20%. The sequences come from peripheral blood mononuclear cells (PBMCs), collected before the second cycle of nivolumab. These TCRs come from a human donor with classical Hodgkin lymphoma. The CDR3 runs from the conserved cysteine through the conserved F or W. D genes are given only for firm matches. Size values are once, few and many counts, or a class for expanded clones, and some rows have none.

TRBV7-2,NA,NA,TRBJ1-3,TGTGCCAGCGGTTCCCGGACCAACTCTGGAAACACCATATATTTT,CASGSRTNSGNTIYF
TRBV4-1,NA,NA,TRBJ2-3,TGCGCCAGCAGCCAAGATCGAGCCCGGACGGGAGATACGCAGTATTTT,CASSQDRARTGDTQYF
TRBV5-4,NA,TRBD1,TRBJ1-2,TGTGCCAGCGGACAGGGGGGCAATGGCTACACCTTC,CASGQGGNGYTF
TRBV27,NA,NA,TRBJ1-2,TGTGCCAGCAGTTCGGCAGCAAAGACTGGCTACACCTTC,CASSSAAKTGYTF
TRBV6-5,NA,NA,TRBJ1-3,TGTGCCAGCAGCTACCCCCGACGAGACACCATATATTTT,CASSYPRRDTIYF
TRBV7-6,NA,TRBD1,TRBJ1-1,TGTGCCAGCAGCTCCGGGACAGGGGAGAACACTGAAGCTTTCTTT,CASSSGTGENTEAFF
TRBV25-1,NA,TRBD1,TRBJ1-2,TGTGCCAGCAGTGATCCGGGACAGGGCGGCTATGGCTACACCTTC,CASSDPGQGGYGYTF
TRBV29-1,NA,NA,TRBJ1-2,TGCAGCGTTGAATTATCGTCAGATTATGGCTACACCTTC,CSVELSSDYGYTF
TRBV27,NA,TRBD1,TRBJ2-1,TGTGCCAGCAGTTTGGACAGGGGCTACAATGAGCAGTTCTTC,CASSLDRGYNEQFF
TRBV5-5,NA,NA,TRBJ2-3,TGTGCCAGCAGCTTAGCTTCTAGTTGGGGGTCCGATACGCAGTATTTT,CASSLASSWGSDTQYF
TRBV28,NA,NA,TRBJ2-7,TGTGCCAGCAGTAAAAGGGGGGTGATCGACGAGCAGTACTTC,CASSKRGVIDEQYF
TRBV23-1,NA,TRBD1,TRBJ2-5,TGCGCCAGCAGTCAATCGCGAGGACAGGAGACCCAAGAGACCCAGTACTTC,CASSQSRGQETQETQYF
TRBV6-6,NA,NA,TRBJ2-7,TGTGCCAGCAGTGCCTTCGACGCGGCTCGCTACGAGCAGTACTTC,CASSAFDAARYEQYF
TRBV19,few,TRBD1,TRBJ1-2,TGTGCCAGTAGTACCCTTCAGGGGGCACGGGGCTACACCTTC,CASSTLQGARGYTF
TRBV4-2,NA,TRBD1,TRBJ2-7,TGTGCCAGCAGCCTAGGCGGGACAGGTTCTTACGAGCAGTACTTC,CASSLGGTGSYEQYF
TRBV2,once,TRBD1,TRBJ1-5,TGTGCCAGCAGTAATCAGGGGGGGAGCAATCAGCCCCAGCATTTT,CASSNQGGSNQPQHF
TRBV19,NA,NA,TRBJ1-5,TGTGCCAGTAGTCTCCGGGACCCCCATCAGCCCCAGCATTTT,CASSLRDPHQPQHF
TRBV5-6,NA,NA,TRBJ2-2,TGTGCCAGCAGCTTGTACGGGTCTTTAGGGTGGAGCACCGGGGAGCTGTTTTTT,CASSLYGSLGWSTGELFF
TRBV7-2,NA,NA,TRBJ1-5,TGTGCCAGCAGCTTGAGCGGGGGCAATCAGCCCCAGCATTTT,CASSLSGGNQPQHF
TRBV7-9,NA,TRBD2,TRBJ2-1,TGTGCCAGCAGCTTTTTAGCGGGAGGGCGGGATGAGCAGTTCTTC,CASSFLAGGRDEQFF